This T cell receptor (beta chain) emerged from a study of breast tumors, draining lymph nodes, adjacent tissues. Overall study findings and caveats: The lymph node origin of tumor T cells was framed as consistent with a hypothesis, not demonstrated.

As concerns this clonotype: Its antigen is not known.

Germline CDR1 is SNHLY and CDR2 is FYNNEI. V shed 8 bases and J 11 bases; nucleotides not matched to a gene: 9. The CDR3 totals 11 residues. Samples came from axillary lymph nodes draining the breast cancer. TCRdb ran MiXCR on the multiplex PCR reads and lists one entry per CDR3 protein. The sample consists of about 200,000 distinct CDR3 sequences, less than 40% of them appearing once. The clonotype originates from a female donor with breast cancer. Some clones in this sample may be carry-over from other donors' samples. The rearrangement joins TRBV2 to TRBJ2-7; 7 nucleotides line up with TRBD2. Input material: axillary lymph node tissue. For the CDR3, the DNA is TGTGCCAGCGAGACCGCGGGAGTGAAGTACTTC. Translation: CASETAGVKYF. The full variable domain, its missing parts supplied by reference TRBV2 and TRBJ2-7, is EPEVTQTPSHQVTQMGQEVILRCVPISNHLYFYWYRQILGQKVEFLVSFYNNEISEKSEIFDDQFSVERPDGSNFTLKIRSTKLEDSAMYFCASETAGVKYFGPGTRLTVT.